The 16 T cell receptor beta chains below all came from one sample that was sequenced in a study of OX40 agonist ivuxolimab in advanced cancers. Measured with immunoSEQ multiplex PCR; TCRdb has only the in-frame clones, and not every one. This sample carries nearly 50,000 clones, roughly 90% of them seen once, and the ten largest clones take about 0.58%. The material was CD4+ or CD8+ T cells sorted from blood, obtained in a trial of the OX40 agonist ivuxolimab. The receptor set was obtained from an adult with an advanced solid tumor such as melanoma, head and neck, liver or kidney cancer.

This chain uses TRBV9 with TRBJ2-5, with D hard to call. The V end was cut by 0 bases, the J end by 3 bases, with 12 bases between. The CDR3 runs to 15 residues. Germline V CDR1 and CDR2: SGDLS, YYNGEE. CDR3 nucleotides: TGTGCCAGCAGCGTAGATACCAGAGAAAAAGAGACCCAGTACTTC. Its protein product is CASSVDTREKETQYF.

V and J are TRBV19 and TRBJ2-1; D is undetermined. Germline loops: CDR1 LNHDA, CDR2 SQIVND (reference sequence). CDR3 length equals 16 residues. Trimming removed 7 bases from V and 0 bases from J, with 16 bases in between. The CDR3 nucleotides read TGTGCCAGTACCCCTGTGCGGACGTACTCCTACAATGAGCAGTTCTTC. This encodes CASTPVRTYSYNEQFF.

This clone was recorded once. This rearrangement joins TRBV6-5 to TRBJ1-2, with D unclear. The germline V gene has CDR1 MNHEY and CDR2 SVGAGI. V dropped 2 bases and J dropped 8 bases, with 12 bases sitting between them. The CDR3 is 13 residues long. This CDR3 reads CASSYTSWEGYTF. The CDR3 DNA is TGTGCCAGCAGTTACACCTCCTGGGAGGGCTACACCTTC.

The chain recombines TRBV7-2 with TRBJ1-3; 8 bases match TRBD1. The V and J ends lost 5 bases and 4 bases, in that order; junction bases with no gene match: 10. The CDR3 has 16 residues. CDR1 is SGHTA, CDR2 FQGNSA, per germline. CDR3 amino acids: CASSPIRQGFGNTIYF. CDR3 DNA: TGTGCCAGCAGCCCGATCCGACAGGGGTTCGGAAACACCATATATTTT.

This clone was counted between two and nine times. V gene TRBV5-1 combines with J gene TRBJ2-3, with TRBD2 matching over 12 bases. J gave up 0 bases and V 4 bases, and 15 bases lay outside the gene matches. The CDR3 covers 20 residues. Germline V gene sequence: CDR1 SGHRS, CDR2 YFSETQ. CDR3 amino acids: CASSKTSGRVGSGSTDTQYF. In DNA form, the CDR3 reads TGCGCCAGCAGCAAGACTAGCGGGAGAGTGGGCTCAGGTAGCACAGATACGCAGTATTTT.

For this clone: Other DNA sequences within the sample encode an identical CDR3. The chain carries TRBV19 and TRBJ2-6; TRBD2 agrees at 7 bases. CDR1 and CDR2 from the germline V gene are LNHDA and SQIVND (reference sequence). The V gene end was trimmed by 9 bases and the J gene end by 4 bases; junction bases not matched to a gene: 6. The CDR3 contains 14 residues. The CDR3 nucleotides are TGTGCCAGCTTCGGGCGGGGGGGGGCCAACGTCCTGACTTTC. As protein: CASFGRGGANVLTF.

The chain links TRBV12-5 to TRBJ1-1; a possible D gene is TRBD1 (5 bases). In germline, CDR1 is LGHNT, CDR2 FRNRAP. This CDR3 spans 13 amino acids. Trimming cost V 3 bases and J 1 base, with 6 bases left between them. The CDR3 spells CASGLGQNTEAFF. CDR3 nucleotides: TGTGCTAGTGGTTTAGGACAGAACACTGAAGCTTTCTTT.

The chain couples TRBV9 to TRBJ2-1, with 10 nucleotides matching TRBD2. The CDR3 has 16 residues. Trimming at V came to 0 bases and at J to 7 bases, leaving 7 bases not matched to a gene. CDR1 SGDLS and CDR2 YYNGEE come from the germline V gene. In DNA, the CDR3 is TGTGCCAGCAGCGTAGCCGCTAGCGGGAGTATGAATGAGCAGTTCTTC. It encodes CASSVAASGSMNEQFF.

The chain's CDR3 is CASRDRLATYNEQFF. The CDR3 DNA is TGTGCCAGCCGAGATCGACTAGCGACCTACAATGAGCAGTTCTTC. The V call is TRBV6-5, the J call TRBJ2-1; 8 bases line up with TRBD2. There are 15 residues in the CDR3. V lost 8 bases to trimming and J lost 2 bases; unmatched junction nucleotides: 8. From germline, CDR1 is MNHEY and CDR2 SVGAGI.

This clone was recorded only once. The V call is TRBV4-1, the J call TRBJ2-7, with D tentatively TRBD1 (5 bases). Germline CDR1 and CDR2: MGHRA and YSYEKL. The CDR3 is made up of 13 amino acids. Trimming stripped 5 bases from V and 2 bases from J, with 10 bases between. For the CDR3, the DNA is TGCGCCAGCAGCTCCAGGGCAACCTACGAGCAGTACTTC. Translated, it gives CASSSRATYEQYF.

This sequence joins TRBV28 and TRBJ2-7; D remains unclear. Germline lookup yields CDR1 MDHEN and CDR2 SYDVKM. The CDR3 runs 11 residues. Trimming pared 9 bases from V and 6 bases from J, leaving 12 bases between. CDR3 bases: TGTGCCAGGTTTTACCCGGGCGAGCAGTACTTC. This gives the protein CARFYPGEQYF.

This chain links TRBV7-9 with TRBJ2-5; D not resolved. The CDR3 loop spans 11 amino acids. V gave up 3 bases and J gave up 4 bases, with 3 bases separating them. CDR1 is SEHNR and CDR2 is FQNEAQ in the germline V gene (reference sequence). DNA of the CDR3: TGTGCCAGCAGCTTTTCAGAGACCCAGTACTTC. It specifies CASSFSETQYF.

This clone is medium-sized within its sample. This rearrangement joins TRBV5-4 to TRBJ1-1; D gene uncertain. Trimming removed 4 bases from V and 6 bases from J, with 16 bases in between. Germline-derived CDR1 and CDR2 are SGHNT and YYREEE (reference sequence). CDR3 size: 14 residues. The CDR3 DNA follows: TGTGCCAGCAGCCCGCAACATAGGCTGGCTGAAGCTTTCTTT. Its translation is CASSPQHRLAEAFF.

This sequence joins TRBV29-1 and TRBJ1-5; 9 bases map to TRBD1. The V segment lost 7 bases and the J segment 7 bases; nucleotides outside the gene matches: 5. Germline V gene data show CDR1 as SQVTM and CDR2 as ANQGSEA. There are 12 residues in the CDR3. The CDR3 protein is CSARTGDQPQHF. CDR3 nucleotide sequence: TGCAGCGCCCGGACAGGGGACCAGCCCCAGCATTTT.

The gene calls are TRBV7-6 and TRBJ1-1, with 8 bases fitting TRBD1. CDR1 and CDR2 from the germline V gene are SGHVS and FNYEAQ. This CDR3 comprises 12 residues. J gave up 10 bases and V 5 bases, and 6 bases lay outside the gene matches. CDR3 in DNA: TGTGCCAGCAGCGAGGGCGGACAGGGAGCTTTCTTT. Protein product: CASSEGGQGAFF.

The chain links TRBV5-1 to TRBJ1-2; D gene unclear. CDR1 and CDR2 from the germline V gene are SGHRS and YFSETQ. The CDR3 is 16 amino acids. V lost 1 base, J lost 1 base, and 14 bases lay in between. The CDR3 DNA reads TGCGCCAGCAGCTTGCGCGGGGAATCTTTTAACTATGGCTACACCTTC. Residues: CASSLRGESFNYGYTF.